This record covers a single T cell receptor beta chain. Many counts were recorded for this clonotype. This receptor's antigen is unknown. No base quality information exists; no much larger clone differs at one position. The record originates from a study of human T cells and chemical hapten exposure (dated by TCRdb to about 2021). In the study overall: The libraries were sequenced as a pool, and the TCR yield per sample differed mostly because of small variations in library volumes within the pool. The study tracked peripheral blood TCR repertoire changes in vivo during primary and secondary sensitization to the hapten diphenylcyclopropenone (DPC) in alopecia patients. From each blood RNA sample, both TCR alpha and TCR beta chains were sequenced.

General findings and caveats noted by the study authors: DPC sensitization did not change how many TCRs were above 1 in 1000 frequency, and no evidence was found of alterations in global repertoire structure. After repeated subsampling, changes were observed in the strength of the expansion versus patch-test correlation and in the threshold at which the correlation became significant.

The germline V gene encodes CDR1 SGHRS and CDR2 YFSETQ. V is cut by 2 bases and J by 3 bases, and the space between the germline ends is 13 bases. The CDR3, from cysteine to phenylalanine, totals 15 residues. The sequence is cut down to CDR3 DNA, 45 bases in frame from base 1. Libraries were made using 5' RACE. Sequenced on an Illumina MiSeq. During library preparation, unique molecular identifiers were attached to individual cDNA molecules so that TCRs could be counted quantitatively and reproducibly. Per the authors' processing: The median number of TCRs per sample was roughly 94,000, ranging from about 20,000 to 750,000. V, J and CDR3 annotation of the TCR reads was carried out using the Decombinator software suite. For the PS versus PT1 abundance plots, all samples were subsampled to the same number of TCRs (28,000). TCRs were defined as expanded if absent before sensitization and observed at least eight times at the 2-week time point. TCRdb trimmed the raw reads at Q25, called clones with MiXCR and kept productive beta chains. Here each entry gathers all rows of one CDR3 protein and keeps the most common genes and DNA. The V and J calls and clone size are TCRdb's, not the authors'. The sample table lists tens of thousands of distinct CDR3 sequences, about 8% of them with a count of one. The ten biggest clones cover approximately 2.5% of the sample.

Total RNA was extracted from unfractionated whole blood collected in Tempus Blood RNA tubes. As TCR sequencing controls, five healthy volunteers were used, with blood taken at day 0, 2 weeks and 6 weeks. The chain was built from TRBV5-1 and TRBJ2-3; TRBD2 is a possible D gene, resting on 6 matching bases. This clonotype was obtained from a male donor in good health. The CDR3 region reads CASSLMSGRTDTQYF. The DNA sequence is TGCGCCAGCAGCTTAATGTCAGGGAGGACAGATACGCAGTATTTT.